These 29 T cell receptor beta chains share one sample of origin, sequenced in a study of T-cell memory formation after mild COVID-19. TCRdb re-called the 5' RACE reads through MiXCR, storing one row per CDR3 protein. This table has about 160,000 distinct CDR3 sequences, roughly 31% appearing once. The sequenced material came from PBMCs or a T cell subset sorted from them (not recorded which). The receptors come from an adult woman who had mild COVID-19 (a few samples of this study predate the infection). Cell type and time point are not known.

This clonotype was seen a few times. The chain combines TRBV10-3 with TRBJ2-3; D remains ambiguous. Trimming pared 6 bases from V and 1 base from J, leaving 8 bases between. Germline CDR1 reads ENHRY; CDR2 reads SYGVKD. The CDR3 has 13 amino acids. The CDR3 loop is CAISQSGTDTQYF. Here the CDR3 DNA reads TGTGCCATCAGCCAGTCCGGCACAGATACGCAGTATTTT.

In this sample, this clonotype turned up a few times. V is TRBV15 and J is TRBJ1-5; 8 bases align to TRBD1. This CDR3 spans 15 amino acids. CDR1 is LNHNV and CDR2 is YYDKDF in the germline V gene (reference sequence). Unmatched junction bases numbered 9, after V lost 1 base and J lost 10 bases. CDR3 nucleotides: TGTGCCACCAGCAGAGGGGACAGGCCCGGACGTCCCCAGCATTTT. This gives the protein CATSRGDRPGRPQHF. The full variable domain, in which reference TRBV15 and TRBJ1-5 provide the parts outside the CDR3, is DAMVIQNPRYQVTQFGKPVTLSCSQTLNHNVMYWYQQKSSQAPKLLFHYYDKDFNNEADTPDNFQSRRPNTSFCFLDIRSPGLGDTAMYLCATSRGDRPGRPQHFGDGTRLSIL.

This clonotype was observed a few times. The chain's CDR3 is CASSTGQGHDNEQFF. The CDR3 nucleotides read TGTGCCAGCAGTACGGGACAGGGACATGACAATGAGCAGTTCTTC. The V call is TRBV12-3 or TRBV12-4, the J call TRBJ2-1; 9 bases map to TRBD1. V shed 5 bases, J shed 5 bases, and the junction held 7 bases outside the gene matches. This CDR3 contains 15 residues.

CDR3 loop: CASTMRVGSNQPQHF. The CDR3 DNA is TGTGCCAGCACCATGAGGGTGGGAAGCAATCAGCCCCAGCATTTT. V usage is TRBV12-3 or TRBV12-4 and J usage is TRBJ1-5; D is unclear. Trimming took 7 bases from V and 1 from J, leaving 14 bases between them. The CDR3 spans 15 residues.

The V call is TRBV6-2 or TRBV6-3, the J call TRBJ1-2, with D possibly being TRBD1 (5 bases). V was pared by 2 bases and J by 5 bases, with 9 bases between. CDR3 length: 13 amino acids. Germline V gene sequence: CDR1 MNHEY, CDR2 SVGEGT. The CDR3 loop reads CASSYRAGYGYTF. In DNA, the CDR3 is TGTGCCAGCAGTTACCGGGCAGGGTATGGCTACACCTTC.

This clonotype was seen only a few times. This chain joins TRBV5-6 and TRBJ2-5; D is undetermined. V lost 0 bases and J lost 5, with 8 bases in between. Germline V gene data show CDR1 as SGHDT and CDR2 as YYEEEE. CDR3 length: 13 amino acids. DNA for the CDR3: TGTGCCAGCAGCTTGGACGTGGGGGAGACCCAGTACTTC. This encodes CASSLDVGETQYF.

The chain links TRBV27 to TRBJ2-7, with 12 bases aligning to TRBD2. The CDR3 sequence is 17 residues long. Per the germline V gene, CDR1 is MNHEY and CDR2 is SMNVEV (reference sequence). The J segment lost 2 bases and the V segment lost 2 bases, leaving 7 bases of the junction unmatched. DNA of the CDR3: TGTGCCAGCAGTTTAAACACTCTAGCGGGAGGGCCCTACGAGCAGTACTTC. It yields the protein CASSLNTLAGGPYEQYF.

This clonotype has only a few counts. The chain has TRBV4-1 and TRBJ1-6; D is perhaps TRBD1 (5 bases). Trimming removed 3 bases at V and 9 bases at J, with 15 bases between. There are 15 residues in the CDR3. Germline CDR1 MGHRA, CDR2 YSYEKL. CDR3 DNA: TGCGCCAGCAGCCAGGAACAGGTTGGGAGTTCACCCCTCCACTTT. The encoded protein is CASSQEQVGSSPLHF.

The CDR3 DNA sequence: TGCGCCAGCAGCCACCCGGGACAGAAGATTGGAAACACCATATATTTT. It translates to CASSHPGQKIGNTIYF. This sequence joins TRBV4-1 and TRBJ1-3; 7 bases line up with TRBD1. In germline, CDR1 is MGHRA, CDR2 YSYEKL. V lost 3 bases, J lost 3 bases, and 8 bases stayed unmatched. This CDR3 has 16 residues.

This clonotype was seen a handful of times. Written as DNA, the CDR3 is TGTGCCAGCAGCGTAGCGGGCCTAGCGGAGTACAATGAGCAGTTCTTC. Protein sequence: CASSVAGLAEYNEQFF. This sequence joins TRBV9 and TRBJ2-1; the match to TRBD2 covers 7 bases. This CDR3 has 16 residues. With V trimmed by 0 bases and J by 4 bases, 7 bases remained unmatched. Germline CDR1 is SGDLS and CDR2 is YYNGEE.

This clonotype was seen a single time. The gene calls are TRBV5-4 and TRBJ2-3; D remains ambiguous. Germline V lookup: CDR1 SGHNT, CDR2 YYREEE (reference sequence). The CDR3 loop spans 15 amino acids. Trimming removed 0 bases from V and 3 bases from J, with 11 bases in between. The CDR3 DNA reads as TGTGCCAGCAGCTTGGGCGCCCCCGGGACAGATACGCAGTATTTT. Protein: CASSLGAPGTDTQYF.

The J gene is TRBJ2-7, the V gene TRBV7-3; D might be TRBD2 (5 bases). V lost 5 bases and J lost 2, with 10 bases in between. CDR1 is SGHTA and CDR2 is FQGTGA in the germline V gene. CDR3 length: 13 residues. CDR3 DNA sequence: TGTGCCAGCAGCCCCCACGGGGCCTACGAGCAGTACTTC. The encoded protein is CASSPHGAYEQYF.

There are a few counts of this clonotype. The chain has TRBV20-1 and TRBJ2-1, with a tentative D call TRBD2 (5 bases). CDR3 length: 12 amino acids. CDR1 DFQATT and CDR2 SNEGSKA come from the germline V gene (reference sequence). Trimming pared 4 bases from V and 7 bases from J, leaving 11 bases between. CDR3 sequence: CSANKGRNEQFF. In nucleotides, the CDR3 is TGCAGTGCTAACAAAGGGAGAAATGAGCAGTTCTTC.

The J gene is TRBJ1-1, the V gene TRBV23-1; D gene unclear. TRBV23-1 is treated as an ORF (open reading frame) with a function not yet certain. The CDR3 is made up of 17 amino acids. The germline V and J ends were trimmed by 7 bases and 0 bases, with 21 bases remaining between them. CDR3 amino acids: CASTNDRGLALNTEAFF. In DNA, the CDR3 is TGCGCCAGCACCAACGATAGAGGCCTCGCATTGAACACTGAAGCTTTCTTT.

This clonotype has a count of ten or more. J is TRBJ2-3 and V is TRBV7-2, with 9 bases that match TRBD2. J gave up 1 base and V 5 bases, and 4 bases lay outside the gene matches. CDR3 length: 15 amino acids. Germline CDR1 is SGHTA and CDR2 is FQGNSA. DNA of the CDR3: TGTGCCAGCAGCATACGGACTAGCGGCACAGATACGCAGTATTTT. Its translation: CASSIRTSGTDTQYF. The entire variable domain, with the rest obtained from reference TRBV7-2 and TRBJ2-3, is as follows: GAGVSQSPSNKVTEKGKDVELRCDPISGHTALYWYRQSLGQGLEFLIYFQGNSAPDKSGLPSDRFSAERTGGSVSTLTIQRTQQEDSAVYLCASSIRTSGTDTQYFGPGTRLTVL.

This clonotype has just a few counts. The CDR3 coding sequence is TGTGCCAGCAGGGACTCACAGGGGGGCACTGAAGCTTTCTTT. Amino acid sequence: CASRDSQGGTEAFF. The chain employs TRBV27 and TRBJ1-1, with 8 bases identical to TRBD1. This CDR3 has 14 amino acids. From germline, CDR1 is MNHEY and CDR2 SMNVEV (reference sequence). J lost 4 bases, V lost 6 bases, and 7 bases had no gene match.

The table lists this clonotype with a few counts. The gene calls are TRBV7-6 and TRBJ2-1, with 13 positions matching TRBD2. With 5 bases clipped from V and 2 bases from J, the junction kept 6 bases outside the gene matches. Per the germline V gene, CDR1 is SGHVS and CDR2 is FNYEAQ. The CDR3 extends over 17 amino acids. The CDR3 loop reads CASSQRLAGGPYNEQFF. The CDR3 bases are TGTGCCAGCAGCCAAAGACTAGCGGGAGGTCCCTACAATGAGCAGTTCTTC.

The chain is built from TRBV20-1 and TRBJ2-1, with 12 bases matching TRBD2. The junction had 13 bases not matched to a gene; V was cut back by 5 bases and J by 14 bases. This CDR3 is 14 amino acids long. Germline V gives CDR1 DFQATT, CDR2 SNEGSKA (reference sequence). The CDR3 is CSAGQTSGSSPEFF. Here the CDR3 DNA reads TGCAGTGCTGGCCAGACTAGCGGGAGTTCCCCCGAGTTCTTC.

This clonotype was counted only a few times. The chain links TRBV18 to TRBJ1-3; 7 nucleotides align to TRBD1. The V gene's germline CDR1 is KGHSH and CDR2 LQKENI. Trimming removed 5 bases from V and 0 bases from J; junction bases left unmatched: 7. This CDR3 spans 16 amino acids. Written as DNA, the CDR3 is TGTGCCAGCTCAGCGGGACAGACCGCCTCTGGAAACACCATATATTTT. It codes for CASSAGQTASGNTIYF.

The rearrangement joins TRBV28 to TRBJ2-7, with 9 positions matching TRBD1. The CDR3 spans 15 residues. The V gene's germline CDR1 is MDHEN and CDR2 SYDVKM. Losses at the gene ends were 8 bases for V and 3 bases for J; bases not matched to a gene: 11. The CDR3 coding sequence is TGTGCCAGCCGATCCTGGACAGGGGTGATCTACGAGCAGTACTTC. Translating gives CASRSWTGVIYEQYF.

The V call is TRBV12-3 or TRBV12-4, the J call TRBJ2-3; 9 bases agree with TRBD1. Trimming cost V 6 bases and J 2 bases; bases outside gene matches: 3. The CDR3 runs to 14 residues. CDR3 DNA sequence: TGTGCCAGCAGCTGGGACAGGGACACAGATACGCAGTATTTT. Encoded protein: CASSWDRDTDTQYF.

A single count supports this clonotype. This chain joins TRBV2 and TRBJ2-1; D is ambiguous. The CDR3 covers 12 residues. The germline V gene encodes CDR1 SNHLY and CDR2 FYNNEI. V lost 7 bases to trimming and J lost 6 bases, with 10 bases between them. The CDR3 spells CASMSETNEQFF. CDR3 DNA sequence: TGTGCCAGCATGTCGGAAACCAATGAGCAGTTCTTC.

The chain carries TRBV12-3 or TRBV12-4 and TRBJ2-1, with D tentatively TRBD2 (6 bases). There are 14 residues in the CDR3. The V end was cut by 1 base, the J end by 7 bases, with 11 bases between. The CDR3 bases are TGTGCCAGCAGTTTAGGGCGACTAGGGAATGAGCAGTTCTTC. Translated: CASSLGRLGNEQFF.

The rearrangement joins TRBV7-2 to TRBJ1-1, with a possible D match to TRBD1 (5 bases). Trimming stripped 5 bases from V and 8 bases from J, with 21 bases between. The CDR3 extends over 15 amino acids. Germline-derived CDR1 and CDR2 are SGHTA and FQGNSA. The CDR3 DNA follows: TGTGCCAGCAGCATACCGACGGGGGATTCAGGGGAAGCTTTCTTT. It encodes CASSIPTGDSGEAFF.

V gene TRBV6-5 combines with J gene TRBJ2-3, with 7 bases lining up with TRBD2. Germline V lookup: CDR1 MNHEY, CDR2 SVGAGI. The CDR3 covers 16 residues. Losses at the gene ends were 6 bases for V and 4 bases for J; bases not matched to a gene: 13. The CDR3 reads CASSPPGAGAPDTQYF. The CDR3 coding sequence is TGTGCCAGCAGCCCCCCCGGCGCGGGAGCCCCAGATACGCAGTATTTT.

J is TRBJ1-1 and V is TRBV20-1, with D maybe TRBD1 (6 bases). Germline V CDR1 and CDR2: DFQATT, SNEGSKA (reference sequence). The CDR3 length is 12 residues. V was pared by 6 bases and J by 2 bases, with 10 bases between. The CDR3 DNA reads TGCAGTGCAACGGACAGTAACACTGAAGCTTTCTTT. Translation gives CSATDSNTEAFF.

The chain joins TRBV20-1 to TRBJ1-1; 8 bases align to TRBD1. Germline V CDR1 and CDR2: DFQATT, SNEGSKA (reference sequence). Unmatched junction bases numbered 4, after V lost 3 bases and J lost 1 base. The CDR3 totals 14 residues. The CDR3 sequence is CSARTGARNTEAFF. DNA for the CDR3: TGCAGTGCTAGGACAGGGGCGCGGAACACTGAAGCTTTCTTT.

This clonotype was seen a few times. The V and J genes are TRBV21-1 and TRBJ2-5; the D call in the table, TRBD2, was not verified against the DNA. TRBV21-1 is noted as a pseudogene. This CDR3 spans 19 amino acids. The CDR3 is CASSKAKREKSGYQETQYF. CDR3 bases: TGTGCCAGCAGCAAAGCCAAGCGGGAGAAGTCGGGGTACCAAGAGACCCAGTACTTC.

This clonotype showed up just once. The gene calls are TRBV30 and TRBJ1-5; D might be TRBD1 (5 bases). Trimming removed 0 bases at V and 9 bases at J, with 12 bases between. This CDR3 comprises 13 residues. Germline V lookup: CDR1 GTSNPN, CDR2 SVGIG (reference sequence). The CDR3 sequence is CAWSVFQGPPQHF. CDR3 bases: TGTGCCTGGAGTGTGTTTCAGGGTCCGCCCCAGCATTTT. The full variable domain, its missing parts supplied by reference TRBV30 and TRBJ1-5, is SQTIHQWPATLVQPVGSPLSLECTVEGTSNPNLYWYRQAAGRGLQLLFYSVGIGQISSEVPQNLSASRPQDRQFILSSKKLLLSDSGFYLCAWSVFQGPPQHFGDGTRLSIL.